This note documents a single T cell receptor (beta chain) sequence. Its antigen is undetermined. Sequencing in the ViraFEST assay came after antigen-specific CD4+ T cells had been expanded with viral peptide pools, which were used to stimulate PBMC. Following 10 days of culture, CD4+ T cells were isolated. Each vaccine recipient was nucleocapsid antibody negative and had no prior SARS-CoV-2 infection. Culturing of around 2 million PBMC per well took place with roughly 10 IU/ml IL-2 and 9.5 to 10 ug/ml peptides. IL-2 medium took the place of half the medium on both days 3 and 7. This sample stems from a study of vaccination effects on CD4 cells after COVID-19. Here immunoSEQ multiplex PCR was the method, and the copy in TCRdb shows in-frame clones only, minus some. The sample carries about 73,000 clones, about four fifths recorded once. Study-level results: Cross-reaction with common cold coronaviruses was seen in only 1 of 255 vaccine-induced clones from healthy vaccinees. The study found marked clonal contraction of infection- and vaccine-induced clones late after vaccination.

This clonotype was obtained from a human donor who received a COVID-19 vaccine. The sequencing used CD4+ T cells from PBMCs cultured with HCoV-NL63 spike peptides, collected before COVID-19 vaccination.

CDR3 nucleotides: TGCGCCAGCAGCCAAGGGTTAGGACAGGGGGCAAAAAATGAGCAGTTCTTC. Protein: CASSQGLGQGAKNEQFF. The chain links TRBV4-1 to TRBJ2-1; 11 positions agree with TRBD1. With V trimmed by 1 base and J by 7 bases, 9 bases remained unmatched. The CDR3 consists of 17 residues. In germline, CDR1 is MGHRA, CDR2 YSYEKL.